Below are 11 T cell receptor beta chains sequenced from a single sample in a study of T cell changes during pregnancy in multiple sclerosis. The repertoire was sequenced with immunoSEQ multiplex PCR; TCRdb's copy has only in-frame clones and lacks some. Of some 70,000 clones listed, 91% are singletons. Sequences were derived from peripheral blood, sampled in the first trimester of pregnancy. Receptors were obtained from a female donor with multiple sclerosis, enrolled in a pregnancy study.

The chain employs TRBV4-1 and TRBJ1-6; 7 bases fit TRBD1. The CDR3 length is 15 residues. The V segment lost 5 bases and the J segment 5 bases; nucleotides outside the gene matches: 6. CDR1 MGHRA and CDR2 YSYEKL come from the germline V gene. CDR3 loop: CASSYQGDDNSPLHF. Here the CDR3 DNA reads TGCGCCAGCAGCTACCAGGGGGATGATAATTCACCCCTCCACTTT.

V usage is TRBV5-1 and J usage is TRBJ2-5; perhaps TRBD2 as D (7 bases). This CDR3 is 14 amino acids long. The ends were cut back, 5 bases at V and 4 bases at J, with 15 bases in the middle. CDR1 is SGHRS and CDR2 is YFSETQ in the germline V gene. This CDR3 reads CASSFTGGGETQYF. The CDR3 DNA reads as TGCGCCAGCAGTTTTACGGGGGGCGGAGAGACCCAGTACTTC.

J is TRBJ2-2 and V is TRBV30, with D unresolved. The V end was cut by 1 base, the J end by 3 bases, with 6 bases between. Germline V gene data show CDR1 as GTSNPN and CDR2 as SVGIG (reference sequence). The CDR3 has 13 amino acids. This chain's CDR3 is CAWSAVDTGELFF. CDR3 nucleotides: TGTGCCTGGAGTGCGGTGGACACCGGGGAGCTGTTTTTT.

The CDR3 nucleotides read TGTGCCAGCAGTTTACCGTCACTAGCGGGAGGTGCTGGGGCCAACGTCCTGACTTTC. This gives the protein CASSLPSLAGGAGANVLTF. The rearrangement links TRBV28 to TRBJ2-6, with 12 bases aligning to TRBD2. The junction had 7 bases not matched to a gene; V was cut back by 2 bases and J by 2 bases. In germline, CDR1 is MDHEN, CDR2 SYDVKM. This CDR3 has 19 residues.

This rearrangement joins TRBV30 to TRBJ1-1, with a possible D match to TRBD1 (6 bases). V was clipped by 0 bases and J by 4 bases, with 15 bases between them. CDR1 and CDR2 from the germline V gene are GTSNPN and SVGIG (reference sequence). The CDR3 extends over 15 amino acids. The CDR3 sequence: CAWSVGRGRVTEAFF. The DNA of the CDR3 is TGTGCCTGGAGTGTAGGCAGGGGTCGGGTCACTGAAGCTTTCTTT.

This rearrangement joins TRBV21-1 to TRBJ1-1. TRBV21-1 is shown as a pseudogene. The CDR3 sequence is 17 residues long. Here the CDR3 reads CASSKRSHFQRNTEAFF. CDR3 DNA: TGTGCCAGCAGCAAAAGGTCTCACTTCCAGCGGAACACTGAAGCTTTCTTT.

V and J are TRBV13 and TRBJ2-7; 12 bases are shared with TRBD2. The trim removed 0 bases at V and 0 bases at J, leaving 6 bases unmatched. Germline lookup yields CDR1 PRHDT and CDR2 FYEKMQ (reference sequence). This CDR3 contains 18 residues. The CDR3 sequence is CASSLGLLAGGLSYEQYF. CDR3 nucleotides: TGTGCCAGCAGCTTAGGCCTACTAGCGGGGGGCCTCTCCTACGAGCAGTACTTC.

The V and J genes are TRBV6-9 and TRBJ2-7; D ambiguous. CDR1 MNHGY and CDR2 SVAAGI come from the germline V gene. The CDR3 is 13 amino acids. V lost 3 bases and J lost 3, with 9 bases in between. CDR3 sequence reads: CASSYPSLYEQYF. In DNA, the CDR3 is TGTGCCAGCAGTTACCCCTCCCTCTACGAGCAGTACTTC.

V and J are TRBV7-8 and TRBJ1-5; 7 nucleotides line up with TRBD1. Germline values: CDR1 SGHVS, CDR2 FQNEAQ. The CDR3 loop spans 17 amino acids. V shed 0 bases and J 4 bases; nucleotides not matched to a gene: 9. This chain's CDR3 is CASSLARGQGSNQPQHF. CDR3 in DNA: TGTGCCAGCAGCTTAGCGAGGGGGCAGGGGAGTAATCAGCCCCAGCATTTT.

This clone was recorded only once. V and J are TRBV25-1 and TRBJ1-3; D possibly corresponds to TRBD1 (6 bases). With 4 bases removed from V and 0 bases from J, the gap between germline ends came to 10 bases. The CDR3 consists of 15 residues. Germline CDR1 is MGHDK and CDR2 is SYGVNS. CDR3 nucleotides: TGTGCCAGCAGTGGAGGACAGATCTCTGGAAACACCATATATTTT. It translates to CASSGGQISGNTIYF. The full variable domain, its missing parts supplied by reference TRBV25-1 and TRBJ1-3, is EADIYQTPRYLVIGTGKKITLECSQTMGHDKMYWYQQDPGMELHLIHYSYGVNSTEKGDLSSESTVSRIRTEHFPLTLESARPSHTSQYLCASSGGQISGNTIYFGEGSWLTVV.

The chain has TRBV15 and TRBJ2-7; TRBD1 might be the D (6 bases). Per germline, CDR1 LNHNV and CDR2 YYDKDF (reference sequence). This CDR3 region has 14 residues. V was trimmed by 5 bases and J by 5 bases, leaving 16 bases between them. In DNA, the CDR3 is TGTGCCACCAGCGGGGGCCCCCTCGACGACGAGCAGTACTTC. As protein: CATSGGPLDDEQYF. The complete variable domain, with remaining parts taken from reference TRBV15 and TRBJ2-7, reads DAMVIQNPRYQVTQFGKPVTLSCSQTLNHNVMYWYQQKSSQAPKLLFHYYDKDFNNEADTPDNFQSRRPNTSFCFLDIRSPGLGDTAMYLCATSGGPLDDEQYFGPGTRLTVT.